Following are 24 T cell receptor beta chains from one sample sequenced in a study of response to subunit inactivated influenza vaccine. TCRdb passed the RT-PCR reads through MiXCR, listing each CDR3 protein once. The sample has about half a million distinct CDR3 sequences, roughly 9.7% seen once. Material: PBMCs from blood, obtained 35 to 45 days after vaccination. These receptor sequences come from a man aged 50 or older who received an inactivated influenza vaccine.

The chain carries TRBV28 and TRBJ2-1, with a weak D call TRBD1 (5 bases). CDR1 MDHEN and CDR2 SYDVKM come from the germline V gene. Trimming removed 3 bases from V and 6 bases from J, with 18 bases in between. The CDR3 consists of 16 residues. The CDR3 protein is CASSFLVRGSGNEQFF. The CDR3 region has the DNA TGTGCCAGCAGTTTTCTGGTAAGGGGCTCGGGCAATGAGCAGTTCTTC.

The genes are TRBV10-3 and TRBJ1-2, with a possible D match to TRBD1 (6 bases). Germline CDR1 reads ENHRY; CDR2 reads SYGVKD. V shed 6 bases and J shed 2 bases, with 10 bases lying between them. This CDR3 is built from 13 residues. This CDR3 is CAIRDSQNYGYTF. The CDR3 DNA is TGTGCCATCAGGGACAGCCAAAACTATGGCTACACCTTC.

This clonotype was counted many times. In DNA form, the CDR3 reads TGTGCCAGCGCCCGCGGCCGGGACAGGGGCACAGATACGCAGTATTTT. Its protein product is CASARGRDRGTDTQYF. The rearrangement uses TRBV12-3 or TRBV12-4 and TRBJ2-3; 9 nucleotides align to TRBD1. This CDR3 is built from 16 residues. The J segment lost 1 base and the V segment lost 8 bases, leaving 10 bases of the junction unmatched.

This clonotype has more than one count but fewer than ten. CDR3 nucleotides: TGTGCCAGCTCACCATGGGGAAACATTCAGTACTTC. Translating gives CASSPWGNIQYF. The chain links TRBV18 to TRBJ2-4; the D is unclear. V was shortened by 2 bases and J by 6 bases, with 5 bases between the two germline ends. The CDR3 totals 12 residues. Germline V CDR1 and CDR2: KGHSH, LQKENI.

This clonotype was counted between two and nine times. The rearrangement uses TRBV3-1 and TRBJ2-1, with TRBD1 matching over 8 bases. Germline assignment: CDR1 LGHDT and CDR2 YNNKEL (reference sequence). The CDR3 length is 16 residues. After removal of 6 bases from V and 4 bases from J, the junction contained 11 bases not matched to a gene. In DNA, the CDR3 is TGTGCCAGCAGACTCGGACAGGGTGGGGGTTACAATGAGCAGTTCTTC. It yields the protein CASRLGQGGGYNEQFF.

This clonotype was detected only a few times. The chain has TRBV4-3 and TRBJ2-3, with D unclear. Germline V CDR1 and CDR2: LGHNA, YSLEER. This CDR3 has 16 residues. V lost 0 bases and J 0 bases, leaving 10 bases between the germline ends. The CDR3 spells CASSQDRPASTDTQYF. The CDR3 nucleotides read TGCGCCAGCAGCCAAGATCGCCCTGCTAGCACAGATACGCAGTATTTT.

There are a few counts of this clonotype. The rearrangement links TRBV7-8 to TRBJ2-3; 10 positions agree with TRBD2. This CDR3 is built from 19 residues. V trimming: 4 bases; J trimming: 6 bases; junction bases outside the gene matches: 19. Germline CDR1 reads SGHVS; CDR2 reads FQNEAQ. The CDR3 spells CASSSPRLWASGSRDTQYF. In DNA, the CDR3 is TGTGCCAGCAGCTCCCCTCGACTGTGGGCTAGCGGGAGTCGGGATACGCAGTATTTT.

This clonotype was seen a handful of times. The V gene is TRBV20-1, the J gene TRBJ1-2; TRBD1 agrees at 8 bases. The CDR3 totals 12 residues. V shed 1 base and J 9 bases; nucleotides not matched to a gene: 4. Germline CDR1 and CDR2: DFQATT and SNEGSKA (reference sequence). In DNA, the CDR3 is TGCAGTGCTAGAGGAACAGGGGGGAGCTACACCTTC. This gives the protein CSARGTGGSYTF.

There are a few counts of this clonotype. V usage is TRBV9 and J usage is TRBJ2-1, with D possibly being TRBD1 (5 bases). CDR3 length: 16 amino acids. V lost 6 bases and J lost 0, with 16 bases in between. Germline assignment: CDR1 SGDLS and CDR2 YYNGEE. The CDR3 spells CASTANPRASYNEQFF. In nucleotides, the CDR3 is TGTGCCAGCACCGCGAATCCCAGGGCCTCCTACAATGAGCAGTTCTTC.

This clonotype was seen more than once but under ten times. This chain joins TRBV28 and TRBJ2-1; D is unclear. CDR1 and CDR2 from the germline V gene are MDHEN and SYDVKM. With 2 bases removed from V and 9 bases from J, the gap between germline ends came to 8 bases. The CDR3 has 12 amino acids. This chain's CDR3 is CASSLLGSEQFF. CDR3 coding DNA: TGTGCCAGCAGTTTACTTGGAAGTGAGCAGTTCTTC.

This clonotype was observed a few times. This chain uses TRBV27 with TRBJ2-7; D gene uncertain. CDR3 length: 11 residues. The V and J ends lost 3 bases and 3 bases respectively, with 3 bases between them. Germline CDR1 is MNHEY and CDR2 is SMNVEV (reference sequence). The CDR3 spells CASSFLYEQYF. CDR3 DNA sequence: TGTGCCAGCAGTTTCCTCTACGAGCAGTACTTC.

The chain joins TRBV6-2 or TRBV6-3 to TRBJ1-5; TRBD1 matches at 12 bases. Per germline, CDR1 MNHEY and CDR2 SVGEGT. Trimming took 5 bases from V and 9 from J; bases not matched to a gene: 8. This CDR3 has 15 residues. The chain's CDR3 is CASSPGTGGAGPQHF. Here the CDR3 DNA reads TGTGCCAGCAGTCCCGGGACAGGGGGCGCGGGGCCCCAGCATTTT.

This clonotype has more than one count but fewer than ten. The chain recombines TRBV5-1 with TRBJ1-1; D ambiguous. Trimming shortened V by 4 bases and J by 1 base, and 14 bases separated the two germline ends. The CDR3 runs to 15 residues. Per germline, CDR1 SGHRS and CDR2 YFSETQ. As DNA, the CDR3 is TGCGCCAGCAGCCGTATCCCATCAACGAACACTGAAGCTTTCTTT. It translates to CASSRIPSTNTEAFF.

A note on this clonotype: A much bigger clone sits one base away, suggesting this may be a read error. This sequence joins TRBV5-1 and TRBJ2-1; 9 nucleotides line up with TRBD2. TRBJ2-7 explains the end of the DNA better; the J call may be wrong. This CDR3 is built from 16 residues. Germline CDR1 reads SGHRS; CDR2 reads YFSETQ. The CDR3 DNA reads as TGCGCCAGCAGCTTCTGGCGGGGGGGCTCCTACAATGAGCAGTACTTC. It specifies CASSFWRGGSYNEQYF.

This clonotype was counted only a few times. This sequence joins TRBV25-1 and TRBJ2-3; TRBD2 aligns across 9 bases. Germline-derived CDR1 and CDR2 are MGHDK and SYGVNS. With 5 bases clipped from V and 5 bases from J, the junction kept 8 bases outside the gene matches. This CDR3 is 15 amino acids long. The CDR3 sequence: CASSSVAGDKDTQYF. CDR3 nucleotide sequence: TGTGCCAGCAGTTCTGTAGCGGGAGATAAAGATACGCAGTATTTT.

This clonotype was observed at least ten times. J is TRBJ2-7 and V is TRBV6-5; D may be TRBD2 (5 bases). V was trimmed by 0 bases and J by 7 bases, leaving 16 bases between them. Germline V gene lookup returns CDR1 MNHEY and CDR2 SVGAGI. CDR3 length: 15 residues. CDR3 coding DNA: TGTGCCAGCAGTTACTCTTACCTGATACCGGGGGAGCAGTACTTC. Translated: CASSYSYLIPGEQYF.

This clonotype was found many times. The rearrangement links TRBV28 to TRBJ1-6; D ambiguous. CDR3 size: 15 residues. V lost 5 bases and J 0 bases, leaving 8 bases between the germline ends. Germline V gene sequence: CDR1 MDHEN, CDR2 SYDVKM. The CDR3 bases are TGTGCCAGCAGTCACCGGGGCTCCTATAATTCACCCCTCCACTTT. Protein: CASSHRGSYNSPLHF.

Concerning this clonotype itself: A read error may be the cause here, since a much bigger clone is one base away. V is TRBV6-1 and J is TRBJ2-5; 10 bases fit TRBD1. This CDR3 comprises 13 residues. V was clipped by 6 bases and J by 7 bases; unmatched bases: 5. The germline V gene encodes CDR1 MNHNS and CDR2 SASEGT. CDR3 coding DNA: TGTGCCAGCAGCCGGGACAGGGGAGGGACCCAGTACTTC. As protein: CASSRDRGGTQYF.

This clonotype was counted many times. The V and J genes are TRBV12-3 or TRBV12-4 and TRBJ1-1; the D is unclear. The CDR3 spans 13 residues. Trimming shortened V by 7 bases and J by 0 bases, and 9 bases separated the two germline ends. The CDR3 spells CASIETVNTEAFF. CDR3 in DNA: TGTGCCAGCATCGAAACAGTGAACACTGAAGCTTTCTTT.

The chain carries TRBV24-1 and TRBJ2-3; 11 nucleotides align to TRBD2. The CDR3 is 16 amino acids. With 4 bases clipped from V and 1 base from J, the junction kept 3 bases outside the gene matches. CDR1 is KGHDR and CDR2 is SFDVKD in the germline V gene. The CDR3 region has the DNA TGTGCCACCAGTGAGCGACTAGCGGGGCGCACAGATACGCAGTATTTT. Its protein is CATSERLAGRTDTQYF.

This clonotype has a count of ten or more. The chain carries TRBV20-1 and TRBJ2-3; D is perhaps TRBD2 (6 bases). The CDR3 totals 14 residues. Per germline, CDR1 DFQATT and CDR2 SNEGSKA (reference sequence). V gave up 3 bases and J gave up 2 bases, with 12 bases separating them. This CDR3 reads CSASTGLTTDTQYF. The DNA of the CDR3 is TGCAGTGCTAGTACGGGACTCACCACAGATACGCAGTATTTT.

The chain employs TRBV7-2 and TRBJ1-2; 9 nucleotides line up with TRBD1. Per germline, CDR1 SGHTA and CDR2 FQGNSA. Unmatched junction bases numbered 4, after V lost 5 bases and J lost 6 bases. The CDR3 has 13 residues. CDR3 sequence reads: CASSLQGADGYTF. In DNA form, the CDR3 reads TGTGCCAGCAGCCTACAGGGGGCTGATGGCTACACCTTC.

The rearrangement joins TRBV3-1 to TRBJ2-7, with 7 bases fitting TRBD2. This CDR3 has 12 amino acids. Trimming at V came to 6 bases and at J to 9 bases, leaving 8 bases not matched to a gene. Germline V gives CDR1 LGHDT, CDR2 YNNKEL (reference sequence). As DNA, the CDR3 is TGTGCCAGCAGAGCTGAGCGGGGTGCGCAGTACTTC. The encoded protein is CASRAERGAQYF.

The chain links TRBV28 to TRBJ2-3; no clear D. The CDR3 contains 14 residues. V was shortened by 6 bases and J by 4 bases, with 14 bases between the two germline ends. Germline V gene lookup returns CDR1 MDHEN and CDR2 SYDVKM. The CDR3 here is CASRPSSHPDTQYF. Here the CDR3 DNA reads TGTGCCAGCAGACCTTCGAGTCACCCAGATACGCAGTATTTT.